This TCR beta chain was captured in a study of blood T cell repertoires in COVID-19. This clone occurred a few times. The ends lost 3 bases at V and 9 bases at J; junction bases unmatched: 11. Germline V gene sequence: CDR1 ENHRY, CDR2 SYGVKD. This CDR3 region has 16 residues. Profiling relied on immunoSEQ multiplex PCR, and the TCRdb table lists in-frame clones only, not all of them. The table includes 250,000 or so clones, approximately 82% detected once. This chain joins TRBV10-3 and TRBJ2-1; 10 nucleotides agree with TRBD2. The sequence derives from a man in his forties who had recovered from COVID-19. Sequenced material: peripheral blood. The CDR3 coding sequence is TGTGCCATCAGTGACCTAGCGGGAGCCGGTAGGGGTGAGCAGTTCTTC. Its translation: CAISDLAGAGRGEQFF.